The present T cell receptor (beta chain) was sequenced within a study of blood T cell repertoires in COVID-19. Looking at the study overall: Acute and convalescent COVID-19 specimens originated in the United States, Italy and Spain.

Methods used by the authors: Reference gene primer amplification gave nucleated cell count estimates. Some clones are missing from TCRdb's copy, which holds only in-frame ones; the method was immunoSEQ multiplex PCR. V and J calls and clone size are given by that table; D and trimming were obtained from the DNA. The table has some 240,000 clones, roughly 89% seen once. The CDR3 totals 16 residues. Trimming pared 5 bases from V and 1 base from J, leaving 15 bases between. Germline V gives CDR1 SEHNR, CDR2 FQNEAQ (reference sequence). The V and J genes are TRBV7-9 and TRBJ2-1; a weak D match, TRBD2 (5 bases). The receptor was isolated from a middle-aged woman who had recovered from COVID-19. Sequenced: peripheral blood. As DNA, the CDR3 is TGTGCCAGCAGCCTCGGACTGCAGCCTTCCTACAATGAGCAGTTCTTC. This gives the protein CASSLGLQPSYNEQFF.